One sample yielded the 2 T cell receptor beta chains listed below, sequenced in a study of T cell repertoires in cytomegalovirus infection. TCRdb reanalysed the reads using MiXCR and keeps one entry per CDR3 protein. The table lists under 800,000 distinct CDR3 sequences, 20% to 30% of them singletons. The sample consisted of CD8+ T cells from PBMCs. The receptors were sampled from a human donor in good health (CMV status not recorded). Some clones in this sample may be carry-over from other donors' samples.

This clonotype has more than one count but fewer than ten. The chain recombines TRBV12-5 with TRBJ1-2; D might be TRBD1 (5 bases). The CDR3 runs to 13 residues. Germline V lookup: CDR1 LGHNT, CDR2 FRNRAP. The V and J ends lost 4 bases and 4 bases respectively, with 10 bases between them. The CDR3 nucleotides read TGTGCTAGTGGTTCGACAGCATTCTATGGCTACACCTTC. Its protein product is CASGSTAFYGYTF.

This clonotype appeared a few times. The genes are TRBV6-2 or TRBV6-3 and TRBJ2-5, with D hard to call. V was cut by 0 bases and J by 1 base, with 21 bases left in between. Germline V lookup: CDR1 MNHEY, CDR2 SVGEGT. CDR3 size: 19 residues. CDR3 sequence reads: CASSYSSSRALFIQETQYF. As DNA, the CDR3 is TGTGCCAGCAGTTACTCGAGTTCCCGAGCGTTATTTATCCAAGAGACCCAGTACTTC.